This T cell receptor (beta chain) was sequenced in a study of identical twins. TCRdb reprocessed the 5' RACE reads via MiXCR and lists one record per CDR3 protein. Counted here are 500,000 or so distinct CDR3 sequences, about 20% occurring once; the ten biggest clones make up approximately 0.95%. This clonotype was recorded a few times. Trimming removed 0 bases from V and 0 bases from J, with 10 bases in between. Germline CDR1 SGHRS, CDR2 YFSETQ. The CDR3 has 15 amino acids. The same specimen was also included in a second study, on T cells expressing NK-cell markers. As that study records: Seven of the eight sequenced donors were classified as HCMV-seropositive, and one was classified as seronegative.

The sample was CD4+ T cells sorted from blood. The V and J genes are TRBV5-1 and TRBJ2-7; D not resolved. This TCR was sampled from a woman under 30 in good health. For the CDR3, the DNA is TGCGCCAGCAGCTTGGGTGGGCCCACCTCCTACGAGCAGTACTTC. Its protein product is CASSLGGPTSYEQYF.